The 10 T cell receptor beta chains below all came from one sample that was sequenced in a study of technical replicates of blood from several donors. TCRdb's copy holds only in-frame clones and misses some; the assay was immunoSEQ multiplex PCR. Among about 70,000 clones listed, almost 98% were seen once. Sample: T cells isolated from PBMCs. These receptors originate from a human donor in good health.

In DNA, the CDR3 is TGTGCCACCAGCAGAGTCACGGGAGGGAACACTGAAGCTTTCTTT. It translates to CATSRVTGGNTEAFF. The gene calls are TRBV15 and TRBJ1-1, with D unresolved. V dropped 1 base and J dropped 1 base, with 10 bases sitting between them. The CDR3 is made up of 15 amino acids. The germline gives CDR1 LNHNV, CDR2 YYDKDF (reference sequence).

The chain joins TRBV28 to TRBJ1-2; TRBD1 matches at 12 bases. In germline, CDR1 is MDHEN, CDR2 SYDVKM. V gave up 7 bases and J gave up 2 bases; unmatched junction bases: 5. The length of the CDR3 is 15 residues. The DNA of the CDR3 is TGTGCCAGCAACCGGGACAGGGGGCAGAACTATGGCTACACCTTC. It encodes CASNRDRGQNYGYTF.

CDR3 nucleotides: TGTGCCAGCAGTCGCGCGAACACCGGGGAGCTGTTTTTT. The encoded protein is CASSRANTGELFF. This rearrangement joins TRBV27 to TRBJ2-2; D call uncertain. V gave up 5 bases and J gave up 0 bases, with 4 bases separating them. The CDR3 contains 13 residues. The germline CDR1 and CDR2 sequences are MNHEY and SMNVEV (reference sequence).

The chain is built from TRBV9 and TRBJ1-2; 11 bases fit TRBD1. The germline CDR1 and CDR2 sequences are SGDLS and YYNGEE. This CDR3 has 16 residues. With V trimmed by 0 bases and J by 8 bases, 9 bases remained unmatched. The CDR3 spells CASSVEPGTGGMGYTF. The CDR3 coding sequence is TGTGCCAGCAGCGTAGAACCCGGGACAGGGGGAATGGGCTACACCTTC.

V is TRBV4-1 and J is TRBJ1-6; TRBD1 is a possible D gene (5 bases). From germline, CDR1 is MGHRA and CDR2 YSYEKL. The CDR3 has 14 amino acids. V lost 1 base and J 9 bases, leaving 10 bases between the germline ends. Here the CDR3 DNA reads TGCGCCAGCAGCCAAGTTCAGGGTAGTTCACCCCTCCACTTT. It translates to CASSQVQGSSPLHF.

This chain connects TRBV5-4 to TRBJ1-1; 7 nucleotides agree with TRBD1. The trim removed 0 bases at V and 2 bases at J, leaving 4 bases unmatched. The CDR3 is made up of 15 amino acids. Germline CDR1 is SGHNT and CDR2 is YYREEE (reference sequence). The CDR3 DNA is TGTGCCAGCAGCTTGGGGGGGACAGTAAACACTGAAGCTTTCTTT. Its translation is CASSLGGTVNTEAFF.

This CDR3 is CSVATGQGAYEQYF. For the CDR3, the DNA is TGCAGCGTTGCCACAGGACAGGGGGCCTACGAGCAGTACTTC. The rearrangement joins TRBV29-1 to TRBJ2-7, with TRBD1 matching over 10 bases. CDR3 size: 14 residues. Germline-derived CDR1 and CDR2 are SQVTM and ANQGSEA. J gave up 2 bases and V 4 bases, and 5 bases lay outside the gene matches.

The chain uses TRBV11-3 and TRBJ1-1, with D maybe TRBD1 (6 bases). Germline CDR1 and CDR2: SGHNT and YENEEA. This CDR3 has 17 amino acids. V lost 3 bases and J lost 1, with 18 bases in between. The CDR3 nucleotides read TGTGCCAGCAGCTTTAGGGGGTCAACCGACAGGAACACTGAAGCTTTCTTT. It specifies CASSFRGSTDRNTEAFF. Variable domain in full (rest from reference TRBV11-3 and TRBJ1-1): EAGVVQSPRYKIIEKKQPVAFWCNPISGHNTLYWYLQNLGQGPELLIRYENEEAVDDSQLPKDRFSAERLKGVDSTLKIQPAELGDSAVYLCASSFRGSTDRNTEAFFGQGTRLTVV.

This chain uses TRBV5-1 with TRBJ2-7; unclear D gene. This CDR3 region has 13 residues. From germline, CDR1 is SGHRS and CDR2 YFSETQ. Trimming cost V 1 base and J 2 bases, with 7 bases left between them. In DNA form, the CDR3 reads TGCGCCAGCAGCTTGTCTCCAGCCTACGAGCAGTACTTC. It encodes CASSLSPAYEQYF.

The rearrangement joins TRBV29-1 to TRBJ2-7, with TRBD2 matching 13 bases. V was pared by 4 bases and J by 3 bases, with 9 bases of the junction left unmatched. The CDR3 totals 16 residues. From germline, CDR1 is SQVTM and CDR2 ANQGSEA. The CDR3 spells CSVAAHRTSGSYEQYF. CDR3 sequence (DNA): TGCAGCGTTGCGGCACACCGGACTAGCGGGAGCTACGAGCAGTACTTC.